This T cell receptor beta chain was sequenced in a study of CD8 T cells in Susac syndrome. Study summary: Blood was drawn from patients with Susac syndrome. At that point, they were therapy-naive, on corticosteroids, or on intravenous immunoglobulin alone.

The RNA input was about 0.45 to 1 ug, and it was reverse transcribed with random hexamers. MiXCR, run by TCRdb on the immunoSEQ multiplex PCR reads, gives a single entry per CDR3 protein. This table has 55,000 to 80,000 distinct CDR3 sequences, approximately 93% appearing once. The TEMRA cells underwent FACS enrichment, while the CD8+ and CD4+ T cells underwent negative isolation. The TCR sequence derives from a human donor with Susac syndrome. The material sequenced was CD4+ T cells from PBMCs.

CDR3 in amino acids: CASSYEGTPNEQFF. The CDR3 region has the DNA TGTGCCAGCAGTTACGAGGGAACACCCAATGAGCAGTTCTTC. The chain carries TRBV6-5 and TRBJ2-1, with D perhaps TRBD2 (5 bases). The CDR3 sequence is 14 residues long. Germline values: CDR1 MNHEY, CDR2 SVGAGI. V was cut by 2 bases and J by 6 bases, with 11 bases left in between.